The 9 T cell receptor beta chains given below trace back to one sample, sequenced in a study of a mutant IDH1 vaccine in newly diagnosed glioma. These receptors' targets are unknown. As for time point: week 23, last vaccination. Vaccinated patients received 300 ug of mutant IDH1 20-mer peptide per dose, with topical imiquimod. Repertoires were generated with immunoSEQ multiplex PCR, while TCRdb's copy carries only in-frame clones and drops some. Of around 85,000 clones in the sample, approximately 85% were seen once. Specimen: PBMCs, collected from a glioma patient whose treatment included an IDH1 peptide vaccine. The origin of the receptors is a man aged 25-45 years with glioma. Some clones in this sample may be carry-over from other donors' samples.

The chain combines TRBV5-1 with TRBJ2-5; 13 bases are a match to TRBD2. With 4 bases clipped from V and 5 bases from J, the junction kept 8 bases outside the gene matches. CDR1 is SGHRS and CDR2 is YFSETQ in the germline V gene. This CDR3 has 16 residues. CDR3 nucleotides: TGCGCCAGCAGCCCGCGGACTAGCGGGAGAGAGGAGACCCAGTACTTC. Translating gives CASSPRTSGREETQYF.

The V call is TRBV5-5, the J call TRBJ1-6; D gene uncertain. This CDR3 has 17 amino acids. Germline V gene lookup returns CDR1 SGHKS and CDR2 YYEKEE (reference sequence). Trimming removed 0 bases at V and 10 bases at J, with 20 bases between. The CDR3 loop is CASSLAAGTNLNSPLHF. CDR3 DNA: TGTGCCAGCAGCTTGGCCGCAGGCACCAACTTGAACTCACCCCTCCACTTT.

This clone was counted between two and nine times. The V and J genes are TRBV28 and TRBJ2-1; perhaps TRBD2 as D (5 bases). The CDR3 has 16 amino acids. Germline CDR1 reads MDHEN; CDR2 reads SYDVKM. The ends were cut back, 4 bases at V and 4 bases at J, with 17 bases in the middle. CDR3 nucleotide sequence: TGTGCCAGCAGTTCTCCTACAGAGAGGGCTTACAATGAGCAGTTCTTC. This gives the protein CASSSPTERAYNEQFF.

The rearrangement links TRBV14 to TRBJ2-5; 7 bases match TRBD2. CDR3 length equals 16 residues. Losses at the gene ends were 1 base for V and 1 base for J; bases not matched to a gene: 6. The germline gives CDR1 SGHDN, CDR2 FVKESK. The CDR3, as DNA: TGTGCCAGCAGCCAAGGTCTAGCGGTGACCCAAGAGACCCAGTACTTC. Amino acid sequence: CASSQGLAVTQETQYF.

The chain links TRBV21-1 to TRBJ1-6; the DNA was not compared with TRBD1, the D call given in the table. TRBV21-1 is a pseudogene locus. The CDR3 sequence is 15 residues long. The CDR3 nucleotides are TGTGCCAGCAGTACCGTGACAGGAGATAATTCACCCCTCCACTTT. Residues: CASSTVTGDNSPLHF.

The rearrangement links TRBV7-9 to TRBJ1-4; 7 bases align to TRBD1. The CDR3 covers 15 residues. Per germline, CDR1 SEHNR and CDR2 FQNEAQ (reference sequence). Trimming took 2 bases from V and 2 from J; bases not matched to a gene: 2. In nucleotides, the CDR3 is TGTGCCAGCAGCTTAAGGGGGCGCACTAATGAAAAACTGTTTTTT. It is translated as CASSLRGRTNEKLFF.

The chain's CDR3 is CASDPASSNYGYTF. CDR3 bases: TGTGCCTCTGATCCTGCTTCGAGTAACTATGGCTACACCTTC. V usage is TRBV30 and J usage is TRBJ1-2; D gene uncertain. The CDR3 is 14 amino acids. V lost 7 bases and J lost 1, with 16 bases in between. Germline V gene lookup returns CDR1 GTSNPN and CDR2 SVGIG (reference sequence).

The chain employs TRBV18 and TRBJ2-1; 7 nucleotides align to TRBD1. The CDR3 length is 16 residues. Germline CDR1 is KGHSH and CDR2 is LQKENI. The J segment lost 4 bases and the V segment lost 3 bases, leaving 9 bases of the junction unmatched. CDR3 residues: CASSPPGQRVYNEQFF. The CDR3 DNA reads TGTGCCAGCTCACCGCCGGGACAGAGGGTGTACAATGAGCAGTTCTTC. Full variable domain (missing parts from reference TRBV18 and TRBJ2-1): NAGVMQNPRHLVRRRGQEARLRCSPMKGHSHVYWYRQLPEEGLKFMVYLQKENIIDESGMPKERFSAEFPKEGPSILRIQQVVRGDSAAYFCASSPPGQRVYNEQFFGPGTRLTVL.

CDR3: CASSLWVGSGQPQHF. In nucleotides, the CDR3 is TGTGCCAGCAGTTTATGGGTAGGCTCAGGTCAGCCCCAGCATTTT. V is TRBV28 and J is TRBJ1-5; no clear D gene. Germline V gene data show CDR1 as MDHEN and CDR2 as SYDVKM. The germline V and J ends were trimmed by 0 bases and 6 bases, with 12 bases remaining between them. CDR3 size: 15 residues.